The 17 T cell receptor beta chains reported below all come from one sample, sequenced in a study of preoperative IRX-2 immunotherapy in early breast cancer. Treatment here: preoperative locoregional IRX-2 cytokine immunotherapy. The repertoire was sequenced with immunoSEQ multiplex PCR; TCRdb's copy has only in-frame clones and lacks some. This sample has about 27,000 clones, with just under 80% found just once. The source was lymph node tissue, collected before IRX-2 immunotherapy. Receptor source: a human donor with breast cancer.

The genes are TRBV6-8 and TRBJ1-4; 7 positions agree with TRBD1. Germline-derived CDR1 and CDR2 are MNHGY and SAAAGT. The V and J ends lost 4 bases and 5 bases, in that order; junction bases with no gene match: 7. The CDR3 runs 15 residues. This CDR3 is CASSSQTGINEKLFF. The CDR3 DNA follows: TGTGCCAGCAGTTCCCAGACAGGGATCAATGAAAAACTGTTTTTT.

The chain uses TRBV7-6 and TRBJ2-3; 13 bases agree with TRBD2. CDR3 length: 16 amino acids. The junction had 4 bases not matched to a gene; V was cut back by 5 bases and J by 2 bases. The V gene's germline CDR1 is SGHVS and CDR2 FNYEAQ. This CDR3 reads CASSRLAGGITDTQYF. In DNA, the CDR3 is TGTGCCAGCAGCAGACTAGCGGGGGGAATCACAGATACGCAGTATTTT.

V and J are TRBV29-1 and TRBJ1-2; weak D call: TRBD1 (6 bases). Trimming took off 7 bases at V and 5 bases at J, with 14 bases between the two ends. The CDR3 runs to 12 residues. Germline assignment: CDR1 SQVTM and CDR2 ANQGSEA. DNA of the CDR3: TGCAGCGGCTTCAGGGGCGGATATGGCTACACCTTC. Its translation: CSGFRGGYGYTF.

The chain couples TRBV19 to TRBJ1-1; the D gene is possibly TRBD1 (5 bases). Germline V gene lookup returns CDR1 LNHDA and CDR2 SQIVND (reference sequence). There are 14 residues in the CDR3. V was clipped by 3 bases and J by 5 bases, with 13 bases between them. This chain's CDR3 is CASSIIRERTEAFF. The CDR3 bases are TGTGCCAGTAGTATTATCAGGGAAAGAACTGAAGCTTTCTTT.

The chain uses TRBV19 and TRBJ2-2, with 10 positions matching TRBD1. The CDR3 consists of 16 residues. Germline loops: CDR1 LNHDA, CDR2 SQIVND (reference sequence). Trimming took 1 base from V and 10 from J; bases not matched to a gene: 9. CDR3 amino acids: CASSIVPGQGSEELFF. The CDR3 DNA sequence: TGTGCCAGTAGTATAGTCCCGGGACAGGGGTCGGAGGAGCTGTTTTTT.

The chain couples TRBV6-8 to TRBJ2-1, with 9 bases fitting TRBD2. CDR1 and CDR2 (germline): MNHGY, SAAAGT. After removal of 5 bases from V and 5 bases from J, the junction contained 7 bases not matched to a gene. This CDR3 region has 15 residues. The CDR3 region is CASSRGTSKDNEQFF. The CDR3 DNA follows: TGTGCCAGCAGTAGGGGGACTAGCAAGGACAATGAGCAGTTCTTC.

This clone was seen just once. The chain combines TRBV6-8 with TRBJ1-1, with unresolved D. Between the trimmed V and J ends, which lost 0 bases and 3 bases, there was a span of 8 bases. This CDR3 comprises 14 residues. Germline V gene sequence: CDR1 MNHGY, CDR2 SAAAGT. DNA of the CDR3: TGTGCCAGCAGTTACTCGAAACGGCACACTGAAGCTTTCTTT. Encoded protein: CASSYSKRHTEAFF.

Here the CDR3 reads CASSARRGNTIYF. CDR3 bases: TGTGCCAGCAGCGCCCGACGGGGAAACACCATATATTTT. The J gene is TRBJ1-3, the V gene TRBV7-1; D unclear. TRBV7-1 is labeled an ORF, and its function is uncertain. The CDR3 runs to 13 residues. The V gene lost 5 bases and the J gene lost 4 bases, with 9 bases spanning the gap.

This rearrangement joins TRBV6-8 to TRBJ2-7; 11 bases agree with TRBD1. The CDR3 consists of 16 residues. Germline CDR1 is MNHGY and CDR2 is SAAAGT. The V and J ends lost 5 bases and 2 bases, in that order; junction bases with no gene match: 8. The CDR3 DNA is TGTGCCAGCAGTAGGGGTGGACAGGGGGCTACCTACGAGCAGTACTTC. Encoded protein: CASSRGGQGATYEQYF.

This chain links TRBV6-8 with TRBJ1-1; D is perhaps TRBD1 (5 bases). The V and J ends lost 0 bases and 1 base respectively, with 6 bases between them. From germline, CDR1 is MNHGY and CDR2 SAAAGT. The CDR3 runs to 14 residues. Here the CDR3 DNA reads TGTGCCAGCAGTTACTCGGGGGAGAACACTGAAGCTTTCTTT. Translated: CASSYSGENTEAFF.

This clone was detected only a few times. The chain is built from TRBV11-3 and TRBJ2-5; 8 nucleotides agree with TRBD1. J was trimmed by 5 bases and V by 4 bases; bases with no gene match: 6. Germline assignment: CDR1 SGHNT and CDR2 YENEEA. The CDR3 is 14 residues long. DNA for the CDR3: TGTGCCAGCAGCTCGACAGGGGTAGAGGAGACCCAGTACTTC. It encodes CASSSTGVEETQYF.

V and J are TRBV23-1 and TRBJ1-2; 11 nucleotides align to TRBD1. TRBV23-1 qualifies as an ORF whose function is uncertain. V trimming: 6 bases; J trimming: 2 bases; junction bases outside the gene matches: 11. The CDR3 has 17 residues. As DNA, the CDR3 is TGCGCCAGCAGCCAAGGGACAGGGGGTTTGAGAAACTATGGCTACACCTTC. It specifies CASSQGTGGLRNYGYTF.

Only one count was recorded for this clone. One junction end does not reproduce the germline sequence, and a read error may be involved. The rearrangement links TRBV7-1 to TRBJ2-7, with unresolved D. TRBV7-1 is treated as an ORF (open reading frame) with a function not yet certain. The CDR3 length is 13 residues. The CDR3: CARSLSSPYEQYF. CDR3 nucleotides: TGTGCCAGAAGCTTATCCAGCCCCTACGAGCAGTACTTC.

The V gene is TRBV14, the J gene TRBJ1-4; D is undetermined. This CDR3 has 11 residues. Germline V gene lookup returns CDR1 SGHDN and CDR2 FVKESK. V gave up 0 bases and J gave up 8 bases, with 1 base separating them. The DNA for the CDR3 is TGTGCCAGCAGCCAAGAGGAAAAACTGTTTTTT. This sequence encodes CASSQEEKLFF.

The rearrangement uses TRBV5-1 and TRBJ1-1; tentatively, D is TRBD1 (5 bases). CDR1 SGHRS and CDR2 YFSETQ come from the germline V gene. Trimming stripped 0 bases from V and 2 bases from J, with 14 bases between. The CDR3 consists of 16 residues. The chain's CDR3 is CASSLAGPGQNTEAFF. CDR3 nucleotides: TGCGCCAGCAGCTTGGCTGGTCCAGGGCAAAACACTGAAGCTTTCTTT.

This clone came up a few times. V usage is TRBV6-8 and J usage is TRBJ2-7; 7 bases agree with TRBD1. The CDR3 is 15 amino acids. After removal of 6 bases from V and 3 bases from J, the junction contained 11 bases not matched to a gene. Germline CDR1 and CDR2: MNHGY and SAAAGT. CDR3 loop: CASRVDRERFYEQYF. As DNA, the CDR3 is TGTGCCAGCAGGGTTGACAGGGAACGCTTCTACGAGCAGTACTTC.

Worth noting for this clone: A junction end diverges from the germline sequence, so it may reflect a read error. The CDR3 region has the DNA TGTGCCATCAGTCAAGGGCCCAGGGGGCTGGGAGATCAGCCCCAGCATTTT. This codes for CAISQGPRGLGDQPQHF. V usage is TRBV6-8 and J usage is TRBJ1-5; 8 bases line up with TRBD1. Per the germline V gene, CDR1 is MNHGY and CDR2 is SAAAGT. This CDR3 spans 17 amino acids.